Each of the 17 T cell receptor beta chains below was sequenced from the same sample in a study of spatial heterogeneity in lung cancer. One entry per CDR3 protein results from TCRdb running MiXCR on the 5' RACE reads. The sample includes around 92,000 distinct CDR3 sequences, more than 10% of them seen just once. The time point: sample taken at primary tumor resection. No cell sorting; template was whole RNA from tumor, lung tissue or PBMC. Sequenced here: PBMCs, sampled at surgery. All receptors derive from a male donor with early-stage non-small cell lung cancer.

V gene TRBV19 combines with J gene TRBJ1-2; TRBD1 matches 9 bases. Unmatched junction bases numbered 11, after V lost 7 bases and J lost 5 bases. The germline CDR1 and CDR2 sequences are LNHDA and SQIVND (reference sequence). The CDR3 consists of 15 residues. CDR3 coding DNA: TGTGCCAGTACCGGGGGACAGGGAGGATTTTATGGCTACACCTTC. Its translation is CASTGGQGGFYGYTF.

In its sample, this clonotype was seen a few times. The CDR3 loop is CASSQGWGINSPLHF. CDR3 in DNA: TGTGCCAGCAGCCAAGGTTGGGGAATTAATTCACCCCTCCACTTT. The V and J genes are TRBV3-1 and TRBJ1-6, with no clear D. The germline V gene has CDR1 LGHDT and CDR2 YNNKEL (reference sequence). V dropped 1 base and J dropped 6 bases, with 10 bases sitting between them. This CDR3 comprises 15 residues.

The chain links TRBV19 to TRBJ2-1, with 9 bases lining up with TRBD1. Germline V gene lookup returns CDR1 LNHDA and CDR2 SQIVND (reference sequence). The CDR3 is 16 amino acids. Trimming at V came to 4 bases and at J to 8 bases, leaving 12 bases not matched to a gene. The CDR3 sequence is CASSRGGRTGVDEQFF. For the CDR3, the DNA is TGTGCCAGTAGTAGAGGGGGCAGGACAGGGGTGGATGAGCAGTTCTTC.

This clonotype was counted between two and nine times. V is TRBV7-9 and J is TRBJ2-5, with D perhaps TRBD2 (5 bases). The V gene's germline CDR1 is SEHNR and CDR2 FQNEAQ (reference sequence). The CDR3 has 16 residues. V was shortened by 2 bases and J by 3 bases, with 16 bases between the two germline ends. CDR3 nucleotides: TGTGCCAGCAGCTTAACCCGGGCCCTGAGGGAAGAGACCCAGTACTTC. Translation: CASSLTRALREETQYF.

This clonotype was counted a few times. CDR3 sequence: CAISEGQGPSEAFF. The CDR3 DNA reads TGTGCCATCAGTGAAGGACAGGGGCCTTCTGAAGCTTTCTTT. The chain is built from TRBV10-3 and TRBJ1-1; 9 nucleotides align to TRBD1. The CDR3 has 14 amino acids. CDR1 and CDR2 from the germline V gene are ENHRY and SYGVKD. Losses at the gene ends were 3 bases for V and 6 bases for J; bases not matched to a gene: 5.

This clonotype was counted many times. CDR3 sequence (DNA): TGTGCCAGCTCACCTGGATCCAAAGAGACCCAGTACTTC. This codes for CASSPGSKETQYF. This chain uses TRBV18 with TRBJ2-5, with D hard to call. V lost 3 bases to trimming and J lost 3 bases, with 8 bases between them. CDR1 is KGHSH, CDR2 LQKENI, per germline. The CDR3 runs to 13 residues. Together with reference TRBV18 and TRBJ2-5, the CDR3 gives the full variable domain: NAGVMQNPRHLVRRRGQEARLRCSPMKGHSHVYWYRQLPEEGLKFMVYLQKENIIDESGMPKERFSAEFPKEGPSILRIQQVVRGDSAAYFCASSPGSKETQYFGPGTRLLVL.

This clonotype was detected ten times or more. The chain carries TRBV7-2 and TRBJ1-2, with no clear D. There are 13 residues in the CDR3. Per the germline V gene, CDR1 is SGHTA and CDR2 is FQGNSA. V lost 5 bases, J lost 2 bases, and 9 bases lay in between. The CDR3 nucleotides are TGTGCCAGCAGCCATAGCCAGAACTATGGCTACACCTTC. It codes for CASSHSQNYGYTF.

CDR3 amino acids: CASSGPGTLPDTEAFF. The CDR3 DNA is TGTGCCAGCAGTGGTCCCGGGACTCTTCCGGACACTGAAGCTTTCTTT. The chain is built from TRBV28 and TRBJ1-1; tentatively, D is TRBD1 (5 bases). Between the trimmed V and J ends, which lost 5 bases and 3 bases, there was a span of 19 bases. CDR1 is MDHEN and CDR2 is SYDVKM in the germline V gene. The CDR3 consists of 16 residues.

This clonotype was seen only a few times. The chain has TRBV28 and TRBJ1-2; D might be TRBD1 (5 bases). Trimming left V 5 bases short and J 5 bases short, with 15 bases between. The germline V gene encodes CDR1 MDHEN and CDR2 SYDVKM. The CDR3 contains 14 residues. The CDR3 DNA follows: TGTGCCAGCAGTCTCAACCTCAGGGTTTATGGCTACACCTTC. It is translated as CASSLNLRVYGYTF.

This clonotype was counted only a few times. This chain uses TRBV7-9 with TRBJ1-4; D is uncertain. V was trimmed by 3 bases and J by 4 bases, leaving 12 bases between them. Germline V lookup: CDR1 SEHNR, CDR2 FQNEAQ (reference sequence). The CDR3 is 15 residues long. CDR3 nucleotide sequence: TGTGCCAGCAGCTTGCTACTTGCAAATAATGAAAAACTGTTTTTT. Amino acids: CASSLLLANNEKLFF.

This clonotype has ten or more counts. The J gene is TRBJ2-2, the V gene TRBV3-1; the match to TRBD1 covers 12 bases. The CDR3 has 16 amino acids. Germline V gives CDR1 LGHDT, CDR2 YNNKEL (reference sequence). V shed 1 base, J shed 6 bases, and the junction held 3 bases outside the gene matches. CDR3 sequence (DNA): TGTGCCAGCAGCCAAGGGGACAGGGGGCCTTCCGGGGAGCTGTTTTTT. Amino acids: CASSQGDRGPSGELFF.

This clonotype was seen at least ten times. The chain joins TRBV12-3 or TRBV12-4 to TRBJ2-7; D might be TRBD1 (5 bases). The CDR3 has 15 residues. The V and J ends lost 5 bases and 1 base respectively, with 15 bases between them. CDR3 DNA sequence: TGTGCCAGCAGTACAACAGGCCCGAAGTCCTACGAGCAGTACTTC. The encoded protein is CASSTTGPKSYEQYF.

CDR3 protein: CSVTRQGVNEQYF. The CDR3 nucleotides read TGCAGCGTTACCCGACAGGGGGTAAACGAGCAGTACTTC. The chain uses TRBV29-1 and TRBJ2-7, with 9 bases identical to TRBD1. The length of the CDR3 is 13 residues. Losses at the gene ends were 5 bases for V and 5 bases for J; bases not matched to a gene: 7. The germline V gene has CDR1 SQVTM and CDR2 ANQGSEA.

The chain combines TRBV24-1 with TRBJ2-3; 7 nucleotides match TRBD1. V trimming: 5 bases; J trimming: 5 bases; junction bases outside the gene matches: 12. Germline V CDR1 and CDR2: KGHDR, SFDVKD. This CDR3 has 16 amino acids. The CDR3: CATSVPTATGRDTQYF. The CDR3 bases are TGTGCCACCAGTGTCCCGACGGCGACAGGGAGAGATACGCAGTATTTT.

This clonotype has a count of ten or more. V usage is TRBV7-2 and J usage is TRBJ2-1; D gene unclear. CDR3 size: 13 residues. The germline V gene has CDR1 SGHTA and CDR2 FQGNSA. The V end was cut by 2 bases, the J end by 3 bases, with 5 bases between. In DNA, the CDR3 is TGTGCCAGCAGCTTACAAGTCTACAATGAGCAGTTCTTC. Translation gives CASSLQVYNEQFF.

This chain links TRBV20-1 with TRBJ2-1, with TRBD1 matching over 7 bases. J was trimmed by 6 bases and V by 6 bases; bases with no gene match: 11. Per the germline V gene, CDR1 is DFQATT and CDR2 is SNEGSKA (reference sequence). The CDR3 is made up of 14 amino acids. The CDR3 spells CSALTGTAGNEQFF. For the CDR3, the DNA is TGCAGTGCCCTGACAGGGACCGCCGGCAATGAGCAGTTCTTC.

This clonotype showed up just a few times. The chain couples TRBV20-1 to TRBJ2-1, with 14 bases matching TRBD2. This CDR3 contains 15 residues. Looked up from germline, CDR1 is DFQATT and CDR2 is SNEGSKA (reference sequence). The V segment lost 5 bases and the J segment 7 bases; nucleotides outside the gene matches: 7. The CDR3 DNA sequence: TGCAGTGCTCCCGGGACTAGCGGGAGCAAGAATGAGCAGTTCTTC. Translation: CSAPGTSGSKNEQFF.